The text below deals with one T cell receptor (beta chain). This clone's antigen is unknown. Nothing much larger sits one base from this clone, and base qualities are not available. This entry is derived from a study of blood T cell repertoires in COVID-19 (TCRdb year 2020). For context, the study as a whole: The collaborator samples originated in the United States, Italy and Spain and spanned the acute and convalescent phases of COVID-19. The prospective study material was composed of cDNA or gDNA derived from T cells, B-cell-depleted T cells, or PBMCs. The dataset comprised deeply sampled blood TCRbeta repertoires from subjects exposed to, actively infected with, or recovered from COVID-19. The repertoires were made available in a free public database intended to serve as a resource for research on the immune response to SARS-CoV-2. The samples were drawn from two sources: the first 160 participants of the ongoing ImmuneRACE study, and 1,200 or so subjects contributed by 6 global collaborators. Nearly every sample came with metadata listing a de-identified subject ID, COVID-19 status, age in years and sex. Where available, HLA class I and class II types were obtained from metadata supplied by the sample provider rather than from assay-based typing.

Participants in the prospective study were aged about 18 to 95 years, lived in approximately 26 United States geographic areas, and enrolled through a virtual design. In the prospective study, participants were assigned to cohorts based on the clinical history participants reported in a screening survey and a study questionnaire. Recovered participants in ImmuneRACE Cohort 3 were defined by two consecutive negative NP/OP PCR tests, clearance by a healthcare professional, or resolution of symptoms. Mobile phlebotomists in the prospective study collected whole blood, serum and a nasopharyngeal or oropharyngeal swab from every participant. Additional blood draws and questionnaires over an approximately two-month period could optionally be provided by prospective study participants. Prospective study blood samples were shipped either frozen or at room temperature before DNA extraction. The paper as a whole reports these results and caveats: Clinical and demographic metadata were provided uncurated, with the amount varying by source and participant.

V is reduced by 1 base and J by 3 bases, leaving a spacing of 10 bases between them. Based on the germline V gene, the CDR1 and CDR2 sequences are SGHRS and YFSETQ. From cysteine to phenylalanine, the CDR3 is 14 amino acids long. CDR3 DNA only is kept here, 42 bases in frame from base 1. The immunoSEQ Assay, a bias-controlled multiplex PCR, was used to amplify TCRbeta CDR3 regions from genomic DNA. The authors' analysis ran thus. Within the assay, amplification of reference gene primers was used to estimate how many nucleated cells each sample contained. To quantify the absolute abundance of each unique TCRbeta CDR3 rearrangement, sequence reads were collapsed and filtered. Productive Simpson clonality was computed per sample as the square root of Simpson's diversity index over productive rearrangements. The immuneACCESS repertoire file appears here via TCRdb, limited to in-frame rearrangements. These files lack a portion of the clones; in checked studies, under half of the deficit traces to unresolved V genes, and the cause of the others is not known. V, J and clone size are those of that table, while D and trimming were read from the DNA. This sample is represented by 220,000 or so clones; 80% to 85% of them were singletons. The ten largest clonotypes hold 6.8% of the sample.

The rearranged segments are TRBV5-1 and TRBJ1-2, with the D gene not confidently named. The material sequenced was PBMCs or T cells enriched from blood (not recorded which). This receptor was identified in a woman aged 40 to 55 who had recovered from COVID-19. The CDR3 region reads CASSLSDFDYGYTF. The nucleotides read TGCGCCAGCAGCTTGTCTGACTTCGACTATGGCTACACCTTC.